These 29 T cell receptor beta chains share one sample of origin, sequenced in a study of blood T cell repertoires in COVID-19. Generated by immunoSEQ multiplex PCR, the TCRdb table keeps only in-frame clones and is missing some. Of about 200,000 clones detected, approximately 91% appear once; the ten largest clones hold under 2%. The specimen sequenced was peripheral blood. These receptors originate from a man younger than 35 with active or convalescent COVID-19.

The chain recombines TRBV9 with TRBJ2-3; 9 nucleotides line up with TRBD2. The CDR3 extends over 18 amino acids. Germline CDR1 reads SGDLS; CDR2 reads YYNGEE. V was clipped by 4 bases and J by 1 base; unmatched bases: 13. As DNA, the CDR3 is TGTGCCAGCAGCCCAGGGATAGCGGGAGTTTTAGGCACAGATACGCAGTATTTT. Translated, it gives CASSPGIAGVLGTDTQYF.

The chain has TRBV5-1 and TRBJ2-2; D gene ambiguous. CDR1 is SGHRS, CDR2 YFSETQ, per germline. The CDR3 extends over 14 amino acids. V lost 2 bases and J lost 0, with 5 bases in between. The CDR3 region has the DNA TGCGCCAGCAGCTTTGACACGAACACCGGGGAGCTGTTTTTT. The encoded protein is CASSFDTNTGELFF.

CDR3 region: CASSLGTGLTGELFF. The CDR3 bases are TGTGCCAGCAGCTTGGGGACAGGGTTGACCGGGGAGCTGTTTTTT. The chain couples TRBV5-6 to TRBJ2-2; TRBD1 aligns across 8 bases. Germline V lookup: CDR1 SGHDT, CDR2 YYEEEE. This CDR3 spans 15 amino acids. The V segment lost 0 bases and the J segment 5 bases; nucleotides outside the gene matches: 3.

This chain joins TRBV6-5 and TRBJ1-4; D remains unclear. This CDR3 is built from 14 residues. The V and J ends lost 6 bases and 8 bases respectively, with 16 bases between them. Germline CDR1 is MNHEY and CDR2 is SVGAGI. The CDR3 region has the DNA TGTGCCAGCAGGGACTGGGGTAACGGGGAAAAACTGTTTTTT. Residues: CASRDWGNGEKLFF.

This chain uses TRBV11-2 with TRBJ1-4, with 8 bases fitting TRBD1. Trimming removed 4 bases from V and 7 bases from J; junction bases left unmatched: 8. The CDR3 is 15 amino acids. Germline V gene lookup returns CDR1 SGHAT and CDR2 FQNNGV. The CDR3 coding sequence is TGTGCCAGCAGCTCCCAGGGGGCCATCGGTGAAAAACTGTTTTTT. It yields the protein CASSSQGAIGEKLFF.

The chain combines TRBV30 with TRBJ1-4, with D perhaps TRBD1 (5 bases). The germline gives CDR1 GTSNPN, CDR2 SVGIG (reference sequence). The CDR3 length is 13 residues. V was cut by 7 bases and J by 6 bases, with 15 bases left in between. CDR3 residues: CASRTAGDEKLFF. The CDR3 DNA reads TGTGCCTCTCGAACCGCGGGGGATGAAAAACTGTTTTTT. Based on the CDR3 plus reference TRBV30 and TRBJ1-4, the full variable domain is SQTIHQWPATLVQPVGSPLSLECTVEGTSNPNLYWYRQAAGRGLQLLFYSVGIGQISSEVPQNLSASRPQDRQFILSSKKLLLSDSGFYLCASRTAGDEKLFFGSGTQLSVL.

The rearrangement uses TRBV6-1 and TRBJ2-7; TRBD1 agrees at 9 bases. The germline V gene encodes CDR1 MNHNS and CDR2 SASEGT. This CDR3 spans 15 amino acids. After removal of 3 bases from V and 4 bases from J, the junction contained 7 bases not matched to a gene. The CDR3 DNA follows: TGTGCCAGCAGTGATGGGGACAGGGCTGGGTACGAGCAGTACTTC. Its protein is CASSDGDRAGYEQYF.

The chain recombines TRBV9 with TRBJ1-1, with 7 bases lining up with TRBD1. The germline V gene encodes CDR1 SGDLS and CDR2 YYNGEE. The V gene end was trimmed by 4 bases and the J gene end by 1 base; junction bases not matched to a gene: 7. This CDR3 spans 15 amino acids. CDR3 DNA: TGTGCCAGCAGCCCATCCCGGACAGGGAACACTGAAGCTTTCTTT. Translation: CASSPSRTGNTEAFF.

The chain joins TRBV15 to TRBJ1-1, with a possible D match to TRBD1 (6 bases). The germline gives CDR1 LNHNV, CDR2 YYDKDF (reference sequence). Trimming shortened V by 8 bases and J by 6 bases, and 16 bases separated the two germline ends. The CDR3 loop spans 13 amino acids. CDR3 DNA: TGTGCCACCGGGGGTTGGGGGCGACCTGAAGCTTTCTTT. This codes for CATGGWGRPEAFF.

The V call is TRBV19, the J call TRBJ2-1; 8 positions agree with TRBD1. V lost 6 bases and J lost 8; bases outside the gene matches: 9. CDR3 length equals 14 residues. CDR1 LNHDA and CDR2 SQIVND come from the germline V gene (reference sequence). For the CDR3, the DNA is TGTGCCAGTAGATCCAGGGGGCCGCGGGATGAGCAGTTCTTC. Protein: CASRSRGPRDEQFF.

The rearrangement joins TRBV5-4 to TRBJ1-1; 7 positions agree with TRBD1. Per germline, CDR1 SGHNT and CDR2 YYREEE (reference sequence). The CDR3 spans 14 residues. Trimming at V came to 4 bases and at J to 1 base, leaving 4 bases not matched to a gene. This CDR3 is CASSPGQENTEAFF. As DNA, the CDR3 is TGTGCCAGCAGCCCCGGACAGGAGAACACTGAAGCTTTCTTT.

The CDR3 sequence: CASSANRAGTRTGELFF. The CDR3 DNA is TGTGCCAGCAGCGCCAATAGAGCCGGGACTAGGACCGGGGAGCTGTTTTTT. The chain links TRBV7-9 to TRBJ2-2; TRBD2 aligns across 8 bases. In germline, CDR1 is SEHNR, CDR2 FQNEAQ (reference sequence). The CDR3 consists of 17 residues. After removal of 5 bases from V and 5 bases from J, the junction contained 13 bases not matched to a gene.

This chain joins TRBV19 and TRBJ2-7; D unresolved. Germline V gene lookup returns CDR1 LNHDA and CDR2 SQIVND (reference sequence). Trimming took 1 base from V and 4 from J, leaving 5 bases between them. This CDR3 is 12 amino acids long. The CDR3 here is CASSIGEYEQYF. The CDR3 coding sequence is TGTGCCAGTAGTATAGGAGAATACGAGCAGTACTTC.

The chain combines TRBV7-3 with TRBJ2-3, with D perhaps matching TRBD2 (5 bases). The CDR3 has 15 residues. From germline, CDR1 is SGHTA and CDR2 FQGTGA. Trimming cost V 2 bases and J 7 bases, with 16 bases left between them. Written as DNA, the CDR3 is TGTGCCAGCAGCTTAGACGGGGTGCCTGGCTATACGCAGTATTTT. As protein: CASSLDGVPGYTQYF.

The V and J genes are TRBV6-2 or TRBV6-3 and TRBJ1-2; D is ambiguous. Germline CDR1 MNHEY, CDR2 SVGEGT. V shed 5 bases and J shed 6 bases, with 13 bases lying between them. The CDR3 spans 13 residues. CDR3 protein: CASSRLRTDGYTF. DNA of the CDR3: TGTGCCAGCAGTCGACTAAGGACCGATGGCTACACCTTC.

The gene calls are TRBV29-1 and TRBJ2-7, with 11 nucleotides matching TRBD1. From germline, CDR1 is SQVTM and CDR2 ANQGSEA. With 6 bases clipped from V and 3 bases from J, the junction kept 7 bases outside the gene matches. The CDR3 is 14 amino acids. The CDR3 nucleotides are TGCAGCGTGCTCGGGGGACAGGGGGTCTACGAGCAGTACTTC. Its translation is CSVLGGQGVYEQYF.

The CDR3 loop reads CASSREQRYSNQPQHF. The DNA of the CDR3 is TGTGCCAGCAGCCGCGAACAGCGGTATAGCAATCAGCCCCAGCATTTT. The rearrangement links TRBV6-6 to TRBJ1-5; D not resolved. Trimming pared 6 bases from V and 0 bases from J, leaving 15 bases between. Germline assignment: CDR1 MNHNY and CDR2 SVGAGI (reference sequence). This CDR3 has 16 amino acids.

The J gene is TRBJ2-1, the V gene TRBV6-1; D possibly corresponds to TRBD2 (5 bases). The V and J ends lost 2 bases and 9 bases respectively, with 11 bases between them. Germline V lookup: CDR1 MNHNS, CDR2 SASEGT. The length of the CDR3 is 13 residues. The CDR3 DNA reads TGTGCCAGCAGTGAAAACCATGCGGGTGAGCAGTTCTTC. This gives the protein CASSENHAGEQFF.

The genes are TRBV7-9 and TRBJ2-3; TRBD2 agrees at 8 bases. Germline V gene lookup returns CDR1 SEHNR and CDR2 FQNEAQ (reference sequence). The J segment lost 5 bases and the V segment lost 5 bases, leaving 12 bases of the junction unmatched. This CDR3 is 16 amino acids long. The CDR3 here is CASSPNNVAGRDTQYF. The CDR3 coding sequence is TGTGCCAGCAGCCCCAACAACGTAGCGGGGAGAGATACGCAGTATTTT.

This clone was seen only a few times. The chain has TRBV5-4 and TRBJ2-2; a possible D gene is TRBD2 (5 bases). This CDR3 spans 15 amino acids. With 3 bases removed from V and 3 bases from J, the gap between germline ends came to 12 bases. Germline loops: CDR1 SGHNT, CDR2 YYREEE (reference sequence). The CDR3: CASSWETRDTGELFF. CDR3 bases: TGTGCCAGCAGCTGGGAAACTAGAGACACCGGGGAGCTGTTTTTT.

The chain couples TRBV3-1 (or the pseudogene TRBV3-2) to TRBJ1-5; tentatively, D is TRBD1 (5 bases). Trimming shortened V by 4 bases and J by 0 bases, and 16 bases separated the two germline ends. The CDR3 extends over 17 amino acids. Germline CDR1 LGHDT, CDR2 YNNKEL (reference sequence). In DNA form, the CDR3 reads TGTGCCAGCAGCCTTGGGACTGTCGGATATAGCAATCAGCCCCAGCATTTT. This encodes CASSLGTVGYSNQPQHF.

CDR3 bases: TGTGCCAGTAGTATCTGGGCCCGAAGCAATCAGCCCCAGCATTTT. Residues: CASSIWARSNQPQHF. This chain uses TRBV19 with TRBJ1-5; D gene unclear. The CDR3 runs to 15 residues. Germline-derived CDR1 and CDR2 are LNHDA and SQIVND (reference sequence). Trimming left V 3 bases short and J 1 base short, with 10 bases between. Full variable domain (missing parts from reference TRBV19 and TRBJ1-5): DGGITQSPKYLFRKEGQNVTLSCEQNLNHDAMYWYRQDPGQGLRLIYYSQIVNDFQKGDIAEGYSVSREKKESFPLTVTSAQKNPTAFYLCASSIWARSNQPQHFGDGTRLSIL.

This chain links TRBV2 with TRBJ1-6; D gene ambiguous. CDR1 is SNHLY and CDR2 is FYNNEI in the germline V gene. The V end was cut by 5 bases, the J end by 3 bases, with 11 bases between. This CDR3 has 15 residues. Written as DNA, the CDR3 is TGTGCCAGCAGTTCCGACGGACTCTATAATTCACCCCTCCACTTT. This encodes CASSSDGLYNSPLHF. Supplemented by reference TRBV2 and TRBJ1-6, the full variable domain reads EPEVTQTPSHQVTQMGQEVILRCVPISNHLYFYWYRQILGQKVEFLVSFYNNEISEKSEIFDDQFSVERPDGSNFTLKIRSTKLEDSAMYFCASSSDGLYNSPLHFGNGTRLTVT.

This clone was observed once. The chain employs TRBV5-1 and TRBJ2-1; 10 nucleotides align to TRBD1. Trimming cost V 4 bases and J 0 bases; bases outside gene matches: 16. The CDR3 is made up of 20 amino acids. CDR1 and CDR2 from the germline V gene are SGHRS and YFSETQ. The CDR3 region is CASSPGRRGTGDLSYNEQFF. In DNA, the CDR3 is TGCGCCAGCAGCCCAGGTCGAAGGGGGACAGGGGACCTCTCCTACAATGAGCAGTTCTTC.

CDR3 nucleotide sequence: TGTGCCAGCAGTGATTTGGGACCTCAGACAGGGGCTTTTCTCGACTATGGCTACACCTTC. It is translated as CASSDLGPQTGAFLDYGYTF. The chain carries TRBV6-1 and TRBJ1-2; the match to TRBD1 covers 8 bases. CDR3 length equals 20 residues. With V trimmed by 3 bases and J by 3 bases, 21 bases remained unmatched. Germline values: CDR1 MNHNS, CDR2 SASEGT.

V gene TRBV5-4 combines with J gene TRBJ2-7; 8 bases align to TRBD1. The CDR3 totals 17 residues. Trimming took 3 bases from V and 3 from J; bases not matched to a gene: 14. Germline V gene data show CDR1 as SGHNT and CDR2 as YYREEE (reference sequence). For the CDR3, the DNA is TGTGCCAGCAGCTCCCGACAGGGGTTGTCCCCTCGCTACGAGCAGTACTTC. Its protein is CASSSRQGLSPRYEQYF.

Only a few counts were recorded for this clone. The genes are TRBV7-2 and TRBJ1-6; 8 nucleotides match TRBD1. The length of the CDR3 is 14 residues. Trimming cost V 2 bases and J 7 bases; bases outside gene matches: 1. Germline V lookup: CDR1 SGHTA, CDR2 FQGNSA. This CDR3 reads CASSLRQGNSPLHF. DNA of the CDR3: TGTGCCAGCAGCTTACGACAGGGGAATTCACCCCTCCACTTT.

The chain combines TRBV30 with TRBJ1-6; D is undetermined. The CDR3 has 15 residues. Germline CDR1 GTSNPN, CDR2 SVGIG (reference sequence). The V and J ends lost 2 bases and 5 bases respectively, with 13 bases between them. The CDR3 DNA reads TGTGCCTGGAGTCCACTGACAAACCATAATTCACCCCTCCACTTT. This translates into CAWSPLTNHNSPLHF.

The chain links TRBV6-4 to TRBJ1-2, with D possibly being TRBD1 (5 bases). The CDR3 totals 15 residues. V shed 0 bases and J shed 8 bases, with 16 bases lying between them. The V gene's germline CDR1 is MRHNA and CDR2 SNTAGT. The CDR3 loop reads CASSDSSFGGGGYTF. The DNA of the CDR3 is TGTGCCAGCAGTGACTCGTCTTTTGGGGGAGGGGGCTACACCTTC.